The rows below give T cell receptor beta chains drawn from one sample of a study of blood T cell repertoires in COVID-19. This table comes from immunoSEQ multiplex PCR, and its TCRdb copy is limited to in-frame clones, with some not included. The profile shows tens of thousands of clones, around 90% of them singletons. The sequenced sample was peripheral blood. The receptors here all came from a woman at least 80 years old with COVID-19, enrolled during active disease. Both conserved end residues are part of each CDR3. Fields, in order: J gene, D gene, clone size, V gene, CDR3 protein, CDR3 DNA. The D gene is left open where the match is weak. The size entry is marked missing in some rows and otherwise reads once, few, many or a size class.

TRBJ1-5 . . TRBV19 CASSYSGNQPQHF TGTGCCAGTAGTTACAGTGGCAATCAGCCCCAGCATTTT
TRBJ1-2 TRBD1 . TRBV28 CASSFRQGGGYTF TGTGCCAGCAGTTTCCGACAGGGGGGAGGCTACACCTTC
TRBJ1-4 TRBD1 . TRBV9 CASSVGNRGDEKLFF TGTGCCAGCAGCGTAGGGAACAGGGGGGACGAAAAACTGTTTTTT
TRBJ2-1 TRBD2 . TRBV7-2 CASSLNRLANNEQFF TGTGCCAGCAGCTTAAATAGACTAGCCAACAATGAGCAGTTCTTC
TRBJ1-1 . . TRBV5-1 CASSLDSNTEAFF TGCGCCAGCAGCTTGGACTCGAACACTGAAGCTTTCTTT
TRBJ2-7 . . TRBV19 CASRPTGISYEQYF TGTGCCAGTAGGCCAACAGGGATATCCTACGAGCAGTACTTC
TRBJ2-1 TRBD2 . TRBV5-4 CASSLGGLAGYNEQFF TGTGCCAGCAGCTTGGGTGGACTAGCGGGCTACAATGAGCAGTTCTTC
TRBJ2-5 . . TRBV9 CASSVGGLQETQYF TGTGCCAGCAGCGTAGGGGGGCTTCAAGAGACCCAGTACTTC
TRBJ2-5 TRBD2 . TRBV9 CASSVGGAVKETQYF TGTGCCAGCAGCGTCGGGGGGGCGGTTAAAGAGACCCAGTACTTC
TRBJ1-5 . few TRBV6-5 CASSTGQNQPQHF TGTGCCAGCAGTACGGGACAAAATCAGCCCCAGCATTTT
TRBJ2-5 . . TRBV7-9 CASSLGRGAQETQYF TGTGCCAGCAGCTTGGGACGGGGGGCCCAAGAGACCCAGTACTTC
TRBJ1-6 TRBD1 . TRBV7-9 CASSLRDRGPEGALHF TGTGCCAGCAGCCTCCGGGACAGGGGGCCAGAAGGGGCCCTCCACTTT
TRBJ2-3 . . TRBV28 CASSFGTHGRPDTQYF TGTGCCAGCAGTTTCGGGACTCATGGGCGGCCAGATACGCAGTATTTT
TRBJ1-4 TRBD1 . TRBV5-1 CASSPAEDRGNEKLFF TGCGCCAGCAGCCCTGCGGAGGACAGGGGTAATGAAAAACTGTTTTTT
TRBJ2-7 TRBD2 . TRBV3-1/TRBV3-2 CASLQRGTYEQYF TGTGCCAGCCTCCAGCGGGGGACCTACGAGCAGTACTTC
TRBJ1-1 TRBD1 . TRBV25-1 CASSEWVQGAAFF TGTGCCAGCAGTGAATGGGTGCAGGGGGCTGCTTTCTTT
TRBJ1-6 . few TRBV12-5 CASGLVGVGGVSYNSPLHF TGTGCTAGTGGTTTGGTGGGTGTCGGCGGGGTATCCTATAATTCACCCCTCCACTTT
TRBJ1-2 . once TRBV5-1 CASSLTRGYGYTF TGCGCCAGCAGCTTGACCCGAGGATATGGCTACACCTTC
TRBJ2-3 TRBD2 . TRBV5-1 CASSLQRGTDTQYF TGCGCCAGCAGCTTGCAGCGGGGGACAGATACGCAGTATTTT
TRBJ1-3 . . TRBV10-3 CAISESTGNSGNTIYF TGTGCCATCAGTGAGTCGACAGGCAACTCTGGAAACACCATATATTTT
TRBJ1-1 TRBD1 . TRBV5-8 CASSSLFAQGAVAEAFF TGTGCCAGCAGCTCGCTTTTTGCACAGGGGGCTGTCGCTGAAGCTTTCTTT
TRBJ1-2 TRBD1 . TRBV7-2 CASSSQAGTGRNYGYTF TGTGCCAGCAGCAGTCAAGCCGGGACAGGCCGAAACTATGGCTACACCTTC
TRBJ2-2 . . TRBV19 CASSTAWGVTGELFF TGTGCCAGTAGTACCGCTTGGGGGGTGACCGGGGAGCTGTTTTTT
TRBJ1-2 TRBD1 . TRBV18 CASSPPDRGYGYTF TGTGCCAGCTCACCACCGGACAGGGGTTATGGCTACACCTTC
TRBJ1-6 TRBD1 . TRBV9 CASSVEQGNSPLHF TGTGCCAGCAGCGTAGAACAGGGGAATTCACCCCTCCACTTT
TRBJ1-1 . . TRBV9 CASSPPGFRTEAFF TGTGCCAGCAGCCCGCCAGGGTTTCGCACTGAAGCTTTCTTT
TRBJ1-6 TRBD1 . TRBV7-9 CASSQNQGGNSPLHF TGTGCCAGCAGCCAGAACCAGGGGGGTAATTCACCCCTCCACTTT
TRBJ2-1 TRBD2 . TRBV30 CAWSSRGGNNEQFF TGTGCCTGGAGTAGTAGGGGAGGGAACAATGAGCAGTTCTTC